The next 28 T cell receptor beta chains were all read from a single sample in a study of blood T cell repertoires in COVID-19. TCRdb's table, derived via immunoSEQ multiplex PCR, lists solely in-frame clones and lacks some. The data contain roughly 330,000 clones, roughly 86% of them singletons. Sequencing was carried out using peripheral blood. Every receptor here comes from a man aged 25-45 years with COVID-19, enrolled during active disease.

The J gene is TRBJ1-2, the V gene TRBV5-1, with 7 bases that match TRBD1. Trimming removed 4 bases from V and 4 bases from J; junction bases left unmatched: 10. From germline, CDR1 is SGHRS and CDR2 YFSETQ. This CDR3 is 15 amino acids long. As DNA, the CDR3 is TGCGCCAGCAGCCAATCCTTACAGGGGTCCTATGGCTACACCTTC. Amino acids: CASSQSLQGSYGYTF.

This clone was counted once. The rearrangement uses TRBV29-1 and TRBJ1-2; 8 bases are a match to TRBD1. The J segment lost 8 bases and the V segment lost 6 bases, leaving 8 bases of the junction unmatched. The CDR3 is 12 residues long. The germline gives CDR1 SQVTM, CDR2 ANQGSEA. CDR3 sequence: CSVDRVMVGYTF. The CDR3 DNA is TGCAGCGTGGACAGGGTGATGGTAGGCTACACCTTC.

This chain connects TRBV2 to TRBJ1-2; tentatively, D is TRBD1 (6 bases). The V gene lost 1 base and the J gene lost 5 bases, with 29 bases spanning the gap. The CDR3 extends over 20 amino acids. In germline, CDR1 is SNHLY, CDR2 FYNNEI. The CDR3, as DNA: TGTGCCAGCAGTGAAGGAGAGCAGGGGCCCTCTGACCCAAATACATATGGCTACACCTTC. Its translation: CASSEGEQGPSDPNTYGYTF.

The rearrangement links TRBV19 to TRBJ1-2; 9 nucleotides align to TRBD1. The CDR3 covers 14 residues. V was clipped by 6 bases and J by 4 bases; unmatched bases: 6. From germline, CDR1 is LNHDA and CDR2 SQIVND (reference sequence). The CDR3 nucleotides are TGTGCCAGTAGCACAGGGGGCGCCGGCTATGGCTACACCTTC. Translating gives CASSTGGAGYGYTF.

The chain joins TRBV5-1 to TRBJ1-2; no clear D. This CDR3 is 14 amino acids long. V lost 6 bases, J lost 5 bases, and 17 bases lay in between. CDR1 SGHRS and CDR2 YFSETQ come from the germline V gene. The CDR3 protein is CASTPRDSAYGYTF. The CDR3 DNA reads TGCGCCAGCACCCCCCGGGATTCGGCTTATGGCTACACCTTC. Full variable domain (outside the CDR3, taken from reference TRBV5-1 and TRBJ1-2): KAGVTQTPRYLIKTRGQQVTLSCSPISGHRSVSWYQQTPGQGLQFLFEYFSETQRNKGNFPGRFSGRQFSNSRSEMNVSTLELGDSALYLCASTPRDSAYGYTFGSGTRLTVV.

The rearrangement links TRBV15 to TRBJ2-7; TRBD2 matches at 8 bases. The CDR3 spans 15 residues. The V gene end was trimmed by 3 bases and the J gene end by 5 bases; junction bases not matched to a gene: 9. Germline values: CDR1 LNHNV, CDR2 YYDKDF (reference sequence). CDR3 in DNA: TGTGCCACCAGCAGGGAAGCGGGAGTGATCAACGAGCAGTACTTC. Translating gives CATSREAGVINEQYF.

The V and J genes are TRBV7-2 and TRBJ2-2; a weak D match, TRBD2 (6 bases). Germline CDR1 and CDR2: SGHTA and FQGNSA. The CDR3 extends over 16 amino acids. V gave up 6 bases and J gave up 0 bases, with 14 bases separating them. In DNA, the CDR3 is TGTGCCAGCAGTCGGACTACCCTAGCGAACACCGGGGAGCTGTTTTTT. The encoded protein is CASSRTTLANTGELFF.

J is TRBJ2-7 and V is TRBV12-5; the D is unclear. Germline assignment: CDR1 LGHNT and CDR2 FRNRAP. There are 18 residues in the CDR3. With 2 bases removed from V and 4 bases from J, the gap between germline ends came to 24 bases. CDR3 nucleotides: TGTGCTAGTGGTTTGCCCTCTCTTAGATCTGGCAGAGGATACGAGCAGTACTTC. Translating gives CASGLPSLRSGRGYEQYF.

The chain has TRBV19 and TRBJ1-4; a possible D gene is TRBD1 (6 bases). The CDR3 extends over 17 amino acids. Germline-derived CDR1 and CDR2 are LNHDA and SQIVND (reference sequence). Trimming stripped 6 bases from V and 0 bases from J, with 17 bases between. The CDR3 loop is CASSRDDRSATNEKLFF. The DNA of the CDR3 is TGTGCCAGTAGCCGAGATGACAGGTCTGCAACTAATGAAAAACTGTTTTTT.

This rearrangement joins TRBV10-3 to TRBJ2-1; the match to TRBD2 covers 12 bases. J lost 7 bases, V lost 4 bases, and 5 bases had no gene match. The CDR3 contains 15 residues. CDR1 and CDR2 from the germline V gene are ENHRY and SYGVKD. Here the CDR3 DNA reads TGTGCCATCAGTGCTACTAGCGGGAGGCAGAATGAGCAGTTCTTC. It specifies CAISATSGRQNEQFF.

The chain recombines TRBV7-2 with TRBJ2-1; 9 bases fit TRBD2. The V gene end was trimmed by 0 bases and the J gene end by 5 bases; junction bases not matched to a gene: 8. The CDR3 is 17 residues long. Germline CDR1 SGHTA, CDR2 FQGNSA. The CDR3: CASSLALLAGGDNEQFF. The CDR3 nucleotides are TGTGCCAGCAGCTTAGCCCTACTAGCGGGTGGAGACAATGAGCAGTTCTTC. The whole variable domain, filled in from reference TRBV7-2 and TRBJ2-1, reads GAGVSQSPSNKVTEKGKDVELRCDPISGHTALYWYRQSLGQGLEFLIYFQGNSAPDKSGLPSDRFSAERTGGSVSTLTIQRTQQEDSAVYLCASSLALLAGGDNEQFFGPGTRLTVL.

V is TRBV6-5 and J is TRBJ1-1; unclear D gene. The CDR3 runs to 15 residues. Germline CDR1 reads MNHEY; CDR2 reads SVGAGI. V was pared by 0 bases and J by 1 base, with 9 bases between. CDR3 in DNA: TGTGCCAGCAGTTACTCGAGGCGGGCGAACACTGAAGCTTTCTTT. Protein: CASSYSRRANTEAFF.

The CDR3 DNA reads TGTGCCAGCAGCTTGTGGCCCGCAGACAGGGCCGGGGCCAACGTCCTGACTTTC. Its protein is CASSLWPADRAGANVLTF. V is TRBV5-5 and J is TRBJ2-6; 7 nucleotides agree with TRBD1. CDR1 and CDR2 from the germline V gene are SGHKS and YYEKEE (reference sequence). J lost 4 bases, V lost 1 base, and 11 bases had no gene match. CDR3 length equals 18 residues. Full variable domain (missing parts from reference TRBV5-5 and TRBJ2-6): DAGVTQSPTHLIKTRGQQVTLRCSPISGHKSVSWYQQVLGQGPQFIFQYYEKEERGRGNFPDRFSARQFPNYSSELNVNALLLGDSALYLCASSLWPADRAGANVLTFGAGSRLTVL.

The rearrangement uses TRBV3-1 (or the pseudogene TRBV3-2) and TRBJ2-2; TRBD2 agrees at 9 bases. The CDR3 has 15 amino acids. Germline V gives CDR1 LGHDT, CDR2 YNNKEL (reference sequence). The V segment lost 4 bases and the J segment 5 bases; nucleotides outside the gene matches: 5. CDR3 DNA: TGTGCCAGCAGCCCTCTAGCGGGGAAAACCGGGGAGCTGTTTTTT. Protein: CASSPLAGKTGELFF.

The V and J genes are TRBV6-5 and TRBJ1-1; the D is unclear. V lost 2 bases to trimming and J lost 5 bases, with 12 bases between them. The CDR3 is 14 residues long. CDR1 is MNHEY, CDR2 SVGAGI, per germline. CDR3 in amino acids: CASSYAGYGTEAFF. In DNA, the CDR3 is TGTGCCAGCAGTTACGCGGGTTATGGGACTGAAGCTTTCTTT.

The chain has TRBV7-3 and TRBJ2-7; TRBD2 aligns across 11 bases. Trimming removed 5 bases from V and 5 bases from J; junction bases left unmatched: 5. Germline lookup yields CDR1 SGHTA and CDR2 FQGTGA. CDR3 size: 14 residues. CDR3 amino acids: CASSPTSGSHEQYF. The CDR3 DNA is TGTGCCAGCAGCCCAACTAGCGGGAGTCACGAGCAGTACTTC.

The V gene is TRBV7-9, the J gene TRBJ2-3; TRBD1 matches 7 bases. The CDR3 is 14 residues long. After removal of 10 bases from V and 1 base from J, the junction contained 8 bases not matched to a gene. CDR1 SEHNR and CDR2 FQNEAQ come from the germline V gene (reference sequence). The CDR3 spells CAIGGKGRTDTQYF. DNA of the CDR3: TGTGCCATAGGGGGCAAGGGCCGCACAGATACGCAGTATTTT.

The chain carries TRBV2 and TRBJ2-5, with a tentative D call TRBD1 (6 bases). V shed 7 bases and J shed 5 bases, with 20 bases lying between them. This CDR3 comprises 15 residues. Per the germline V gene, CDR1 is SNHLY and CDR2 is FYNNEI. CDR3 sequence reads: CASTQGTSSRETQYF. The CDR3 nucleotides are TGTGCCAGCACCCAGGGGACATCCTCAAGGGAGACCCAGTACTTC.

This chain connects TRBV28 to TRBJ2-7, with 7 bases fitting TRBD2. The CDR3 covers 15 residues. V shed 3 bases, J shed 4 bases, and the junction held 9 bases outside the gene matches. The germline V gene has CDR1 MDHEN and CDR2 SYDVKM. CDR3 coding DNA: TGTGCCAGCAGTTTTCCGCCGGGCGGGAGTTACGAGCAGTACTTC. Translated: CASSFPPGGSYEQYF.

The J gene is TRBJ1-3, the V gene TRBV10-3; D is undetermined. V was pared by 3 bases and J by 0 bases, with 6 bases between. This CDR3 has 14 amino acids. Germline values: CDR1 ENHRY, CDR2 SYGVKD. The CDR3 sequence is CAISDPSSGNTIYF. DNA for the CDR3: TGTGCCATCAGTGACCCATCCTCTGGAAACACCATATATTTT.

This chain connects TRBV28 to TRBJ2-1; the match to TRBD2 covers 12 bases. J was trimmed by 7 bases and V by 4 bases; bases with no gene match: 14. Germline V gene sequence: CDR1 MDHEN, CDR2 SYDVKM. The CDR3 is 18 residues long. CDR3 sequence reads: CASSYGLSGLAGNNEQFF. The CDR3 region has the DNA TGTGCCAGCAGTTACGGCTTATCAGGACTAGCGGGGAATAATGAGCAGTTCTTC.

V gene TRBV7-6 combines with J gene TRBJ1-6; 9 bases are shared with TRBD1. V shed 6 bases and J 5 bases; nucleotides not matched to a gene: 5. Germline-derived CDR1 and CDR2 are SGHVS and FNYEAQ. The CDR3 is 15 amino acids. The CDR3 nucleotides read TGTGCCAGCAGGTTCCGGGACAGGGATAATTCACCCCTCCACTTT. This codes for CASRFRDRDNSPLHF.

The chain has TRBV5-1 and TRBJ2-7; 10 positions agree with TRBD2. Germline values: CDR1 SGHRS, CDR2 YFSETQ. The CDR3 totals 17 residues. V shed 4 bases, J shed 1 base, and the junction held 11 bases outside the gene matches. In DNA form, the CDR3 reads TGCGCCAGCAGCGCCTTCACTAGCGGGGTAACATCCTACGAGCAGTACTTC. Protein product: CASSAFTSGVTSYEQYF.

Remarks on this clone: The junction differs from germline at one of its ends, possibly a read error. This chain links TRBV7-2 with TRBJ2-3; the match to TRBD1 covers 7 bases. This CDR3 region has 14 residues. In germline, CDR1 is SGHTA, CDR2 FQGNSA. CDR3 in amino acids: CASSLAITGADYDF. CDR3 nucleotides: TGTGCCAGCAGCTTAGCGATTACAGGGGCGGATTATGATTTT.

The V gene is TRBV5-4, the J gene TRBJ2-5; the match to TRBD2 covers 10 bases. Unmatched junction bases numbered 14, after V lost 5 bases and J lost 4 bases. This CDR3 has 17 amino acids. CDR1 is SGHNT, CDR2 YYREEE, per germline (reference sequence). CDR3 sequence: CASRTRLAGLKGETQYF. CDR3 in DNA: TGTGCCAGCAGAACCAGACTAGCGGGCCTCAAGGGAGAGACCCAGTACTTC.

CDR3 DNA sequence: TGTGCCAGCAGCTCTCTAGAGACCCAGTACTTC. Encoded protein: CASSSLETQYF. The chain combines TRBV7-8 with TRBJ2-5; no clear D. Germline V gene data show CDR1 as SGHVS and CDR2 as FQNEAQ. Trimming cost V 4 bases and J 4 bases, with 4 bases left between them. The CDR3 has 11 residues.

V is TRBV7-9 and J is TRBJ1-6; TRBD1 matches 9 bases. The CDR3 has 14 residues. Germline V lookup: CDR1 SEHNR, CDR2 FQNEAQ (reference sequence). V dropped 4 bases and J dropped 7; count of bases not matched to a gene: 2. CDR3 in amino acids: CASSWDRDNSPLHF. The CDR3 region has the DNA TGTGCCAGCAGCTGGGACAGGGACAATTCACCCCTCCACTTT.

The chain recombines TRBV7-2 with TRBJ2-3, with 7 nucleotides matching TRBD1. The germline V gene encodes CDR1 SGHTA and CDR2 FQGNSA. Trimming cost V 1 base and J 2 bases; bases outside gene matches: 3. This CDR3 is 15 amino acids long. The CDR3 DNA reads as TGTGCCAGCAGCTTAGTGGGACAGTCCACAGATACGCAGTATTTT. Its protein product is CASSLVGQSTDTQYF.